Shown below are 27 T cell receptor beta chains from a single sample sequenced in a study of radiotherapy plus CTLA-4 blockade in lung cancer. Using immunoSEQ multiplex PCR, the repertoire was profiled, and TCRdb retains in-frame clones only, with some absent. This table has approximately 85,000 clones, about 85% appearing once. The sample was peripheral blood, taken from a patient treated with radiotherapy plus ipilimumab. The source of these receptors is a human donor with non-small cell lung cancer that progressed on radiotherapy plus ipilimumab.

This clone was seen once. The sample has other DNA sequences that encode this CDR3 too. The rearrangement links TRBV11-2 to TRBJ1-3; no reliable D call. V was pared by 0 bases and J by 1 base, with 7 bases between. The germline V gene has CDR1 SGHAT and CDR2 FQNNGV. The CDR3 has 15 residues. This CDR3 is CASSLDFGSGNTIYF. The DNA of the CDR3 is TGTGCCAGCAGCTTAGATTTCGGGTCTGGAAACACCATATATTTT.

The chain employs TRBV9 and TRBJ1-2; tentatively, D is TRBD1 (5 bases). Germline CDR1 reads SGDLS; CDR2 reads YYNGEE. V was shortened by 0 bases and J by 7 bases, with 13 bases between the two germline ends. The CDR3 has 14 residues. CDR3 region: CASSVGSRVGGYTF. The CDR3, as DNA: TGTGCCAGCAGCGTAGGGTCCAGGGTAGGTGGCTACACCTTC.

The table lists this clone with a count of one. The CDR3 region has the DNA TGTGCCAGCAGCCAAGTGGCGGGGGGCGGCACCGGGGAGCTGTTTTTT. This gives the protein CASSQVAGGGTGELFF. The chain uses TRBV4-2 and TRBJ2-2; the match to TRBD2 covers 8 bases. With V trimmed by 1 base and J by 4 bases, 5 bases remained unmatched. This CDR3 is built from 16 residues. The germline V gene encodes CDR1 LGHNA and CDR2 YNFKEQ.

This clone was counted once. V and J are TRBV18 and TRBJ1-6, with D possibly being TRBD1 (5 bases). This CDR3 has 15 residues. V shed 0 bases and J shed 6 bases, with 9 bases lying between them. Germline V CDR1 and CDR2: KGHSH, LQKENI. CDR3 sequence (DNA): TGTGCCAGCTCACCACCGGTAGGGGTTAATTCACCCCTCCACTTT. Translating it yields CASSPPVGVNSPLHF. The full variable domain, its missing parts supplied by reference TRBV18 and TRBJ1-6, is NAGVMQNPRHLVRRRGQEARLRCSPMKGHSHVYWYRQLPEEGLKFMVYLQKENIIDESGMPKERFSAEFPKEGPSILRIQQVVRGDSAAYFCASSPPVGVNSPLHFGNGTRLTVT.

The J gene is TRBJ2-3, the V gene TRBV28; 10 bases match TRBD1. Germline V gives CDR1 MDHEN, CDR2 SYDVKM. The length of the CDR3 is 16 residues. Unmatched junction bases numbered 8, after V lost 8 bases and J lost 0 bases. In DNA form, the CDR3 reads TGTGCCAGCCGAAGACAGGGGGCCCCTAGCACAGATACGCAGTATTTT. It specifies CASRRQGAPSTDTQYF.

CDR3 in amino acids: CASSLSGTSNQPQHF. The CDR3 DNA is TGCGCCAGCAGCTTGTCAGGGACTAGCAATCAGCCCCAGCATTTT. The rearrangement uses TRBV5-1 and TRBJ1-5; perhaps TRBD1 as D (5 bases). CDR1 and CDR2 from the germline V gene are SGHRS and YFSETQ. The V and J ends lost 1 base and 0 bases respectively, with 8 bases between them. This CDR3 spans 15 amino acids.

The chain uses TRBV28 and TRBJ2-5; 7 bases line up with TRBD2. V lost 2 bases to trimming and J lost 2 bases; unmatched junction nucleotides: 5. The CDR3 loop spans 15 amino acids. Germline CDR1 is MDHEN and CDR2 is SYDVKM. The CDR3 nucleotides read TGTGCCAGCAGTTTAAGTGGGGGGGGGCAAGAGACCCAGTACTTC. Protein sequence: CASSLSGGGQETQYF.

This rearrangement joins TRBV4-2 to TRBJ2-2; D ambiguous. The CDR3 spans 15 residues. Germline V gene lookup returns CDR1 LGHNA and CDR2 YNFKEQ. Deletions cut 0 bases from V and 4 bases from J, with 9 bases between. The CDR3 bases are TGTGCCAGCAGCCAAGATCTGGCACTCACCGGGGAGCTGTTTTTT. Protein product: CASSQDLALTGELFF.

This sequence joins TRBV7-2 and TRBJ2-7, with D perhaps TRBD1 (5 bases). With 5 bases removed from V and 0 bases from J, the gap between germline ends came to 11 bases. Germline V gives CDR1 SGHTA, CDR2 FQGNSA. This CDR3 spans 14 amino acids. The CDR3, as DNA: TGTGCCAGCAGCCTAGGGGTTAGCTCCTACGAGCAGTACTTC. Translation: CASSLGVSSYEQYF.

CDR3 in amino acids: CSVRQGSSNQPQHF. DNA of the CDR3: TGCAGCGTTCGACAGGGGAGCAGCAATCAGCCCCAGCATTTT. This chain connects TRBV29-1 to TRBJ1-5; 8 nucleotides line up with TRBD1. The V and J ends lost 5 bases and 1 base, in that order; junction bases with no gene match: 4. Germline assignment: CDR1 SQVTM and CDR2 ANQGSEA. CDR3 length: 14 amino acids.

V gene TRBV27 combines with J gene TRBJ2-7, with 9 nucleotides matching TRBD1. V dropped 8 bases and J dropped 4; count of bases not matched to a gene: 9. Germline V gene data show CDR1 as MNHEY and CDR2 as SMNVEV (reference sequence). The CDR3 length is 14 residues. CDR3 coding DNA: TGTGCCAGCGGACCGGGACAGGGCTATTACGAGCAGTACTTC. Translating it yields CASGPGQGYYEQYF.

The chain employs TRBV21-1 and TRBJ2-1; no check of the table's D call, TRBD2, against the DNA was made. TRBV21-1 is given as a pseudogene. The CDR3 covers 11 residues. The CDR3 loop reads CASSPLTEQFF. DNA for the CDR3: TGTGCCAGCAGCCCCCTAACTGAGCAGTTCTTC.

The chain couples TRBV21-1 to TRBJ2-5. TRBV21-1 represents a pseudogene. The CDR3 sequence is 15 residues long. CDR3 protein: CASSKRLRGRETQYF. DNA of the CDR3: TGTGCCAGCAGCAAAAGGCTTCGGGGACGGGAGACCCAGTACTTC.

This chain joins TRBV28 and TRBJ1-6, with 8 bases aligning to TRBD1. Per the germline V gene, CDR1 is MDHEN and CDR2 is SYDVKM. The CDR3 is 15 amino acids. V gave up 6 bases and J gave up 5 bases; unmatched junction bases: 6. The CDR3 DNA reads TGTGCCAGCAGCCGACAGGGGACAAATAATTCACCCCTCCACTTT. Protein: CASSRQGTNNSPLHF. Drawing the rest from reference TRBV28 and TRBJ1-6, the complete variable domain is DVKVTQSSRYLVKRTGEKVFLECVQDMDHENMFWYRQDPGLGLRLIYFSYDVKMKEKGDIPEGYSVSREKKERFSLILESASTNQTSMYLCASSRQGTNNSPLHFGNGTRLTVT.

This clone was counted once. The chain recombines TRBV7-3 with TRBJ1-1; D unresolved. CDR1 and CDR2 from the germline V gene are SGHTA and FQGTGA. Between the trimmed V and J ends, which lost 1 base and 0 bases, there was a span of 6 bases. This CDR3 region has 14 residues. The CDR3: CASSLIRVNTEAFF. For the CDR3, the DNA is TGTGCCAGCAGCTTAATTAGAGTGAACACTGAAGCTTTCTTT.

Written as DNA, the CDR3 is TGCAGCGTTGTGGGGACTAGAATCACAGATACGCAGTATTTT. Translated, it gives CSVVGTRITDTQYF. The rearrangement links TRBV29-1 to TRBJ2-3; 8 nucleotides align to TRBD2. The CDR3 totals 14 residues. The germline CDR1 and CDR2 sequences are SQVTM and ANQGSEA. Losses at the gene ends were 4 bases for V and 2 bases for J; bases not matched to a gene: 5.

This clone has just a few counts. The J gene is TRBJ2-7, the V gene TRBV7-2; TRBD2 matches at 11 bases. Trimming cost V 5 bases and J 2 bases; bases outside gene matches: 5. This CDR3 is 15 amino acids long. Germline values: CDR1 SGHTA, CDR2 FQGNSA. Here the CDR3 DNA reads TGTGCCAGCAGCCCGGGACTAGCGGAGACCTACGAGCAGTACTTC. Translating it yields CASSPGLAETYEQYF.

The CDR3: CASSLASRTGGTEAFF. CDR3 DNA sequence: TGCGCCAGCAGCTTGGCCTCAAGGACAGGGGGCACTGAAGCTTTCTTT. The chain combines TRBV5-1 with TRBJ1-1, with 10 nucleotides matching TRBD1. The CDR3 has 16 residues. The trim removed 0 bases at V and 4 bases at J, leaving 6 bases unmatched. Germline V gene lookup returns CDR1 SGHRS and CDR2 YFSETQ.

This sequence joins TRBV18 and TRBJ2-1; the match to TRBD1 covers 8 bases. With 5 bases clipped from V and 7 bases from J, the junction kept 4 bases outside the gene matches. This CDR3 has 13 amino acids. The germline gives CDR1 KGHSH, CDR2 LQKENI. CDR3 amino acids: CASSARQGNEQFF. CDR3 bases: TGTGCCAGCTCAGCTAGACAGGGGAATGAGCAGTTCTTC. The full variable domain, rest sourced from reference TRBV18 and TRBJ2-1, is NAGVMQNPRHLVRRRGQEARLRCSPMKGHSHVYWYRQLPEEGLKFMVYLQKENIIDESGMPKERFSAEFPKEGPSILRIQQVVRGDSAAYFCASSARQGNEQFFGPGTRLTVL.

This sequence joins TRBV27 and TRBJ2-2; perhaps TRBD2 as D (6 bases). Germline V gives CDR1 MNHEY, CDR2 SMNVEV (reference sequence). This CDR3 has 14 residues. The ends were cut back, 5 bases at V and 6 bases at J, with 13 bases in the middle. CDR3 amino acids: CASSPGTYAGELFF. The DNA for the CDR3 is TGTGCCAGCAGTCCCGGGACTTACGCCGGGGAGCTGTTTTTT.

The chain uses TRBV4-2 and TRBJ2-3; weak D call: TRBD2 (5 bases). The CDR3 has 14 amino acids. Trimming took 4 bases from V and 9 from J, leaving 17 bases between them. Germline V CDR1 and CDR2: LGHNA, YNFKEQ. The DNA of the CDR3 is TGTGCCAGCAGCCCCAAGGGAGTAGTTCACACGCAGTATTTT. Translated: CASSPKGVVHTQYF.

The V gene is TRBV6-6, the J gene TRBJ2-2; 9 bases are shared with TRBD1. J was trimmed by 4 bases and V by 5 bases; bases with no gene match: 2. Germline loops: CDR1 MNHNY, CDR2 SVGAGI (reference sequence). The CDR3 extends over 14 amino acids. The CDR3 DNA reads as TGTGCCAGCAGTGACAGGGGGAGCACCGGGGAGCTGTTTTTT. Its protein is CASSDRGSTGELFF.

This clone was observed a few times. This sequence joins TRBV7-9 and TRBJ2-7, with a tentative D call TRBD2 (7 bases). CDR3 size: 15 residues. V lost 5 bases to trimming and J lost 7 bases, with 21 bases between them. Germline CDR1 and CDR2: SEHNR and FQNEAQ (reference sequence). The CDR3 loop reads CASSPGGGSTGEQYF. The DNA of the CDR3 is TGTGCCAGCAGCCCTGGCGGGGGCTCTACTGGAGAGCAGTACTTC.

The V call is TRBV5-1, the J call TRBJ2-5; a weak D match, TRBD1 (6 bases). This CDR3 region has 14 residues. V was clipped by 2 bases and J by 5 bases, with 13 bases between them. The V gene's germline CDR1 is SGHRS and CDR2 YFSETQ. CDR3 sequence (DNA): TGCGCCAGCAGCTTATCAGGACAGTGGGAGACCCAGTACTTC. It encodes CASSLSGQWETQYF.

This clone was counted once. V is TRBV11-2 and J is TRBJ2-2; D is undetermined. The ends were cut back, 1 base at V and 4 bases at J, with 13 bases in the middle. Germline V gene lookup returns CDR1 SGHAT and CDR2 FQNNGV. The CDR3 has 16 amino acids. CDR3 in DNA: TGTGCCAGCAGCTTAGGACCGGGCTCTATCACCGGGGAGCTGTTTTTT. Translation: CASSLGPGSITGELFF.

The V gene is TRBV5-1, the J gene TRBJ2-5; TRBD1 matches 7 bases. The germline gives CDR1 SGHRS, CDR2 YFSETQ. This CDR3 region has 13 residues. J was trimmed by 4 bases and V by 6 bases; bases with no gene match: 6. The CDR3 sequence is CASTPRTGETQYF. Here the CDR3 DNA reads TGCGCCAGCACCCCGAGGACAGGAGAGACCCAGTACTTC.

The chain couples TRBV4-1 to TRBJ2-3; D gene unclear. The CDR3 consists of 14 residues. Germline CDR1 is MGHRA and CDR2 is YSYEKL. V was cut by 8 bases and J by 0 bases, with 12 bases left in between. The CDR3 DNA follows: TGCGCCAGCCACCCCGGATTGAGCACAGATACGCAGTATTTT. It is translated as CASHPGLSTDTQYF.